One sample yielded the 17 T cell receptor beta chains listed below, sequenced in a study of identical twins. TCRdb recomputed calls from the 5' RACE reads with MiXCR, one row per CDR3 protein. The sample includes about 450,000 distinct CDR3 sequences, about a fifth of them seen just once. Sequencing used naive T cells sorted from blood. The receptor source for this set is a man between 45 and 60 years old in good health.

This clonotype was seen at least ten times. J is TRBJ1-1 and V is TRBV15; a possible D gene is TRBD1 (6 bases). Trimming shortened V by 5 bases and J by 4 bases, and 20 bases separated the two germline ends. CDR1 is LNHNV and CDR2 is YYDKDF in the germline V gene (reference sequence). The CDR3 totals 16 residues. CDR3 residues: CATSPGPRGRTTEAFF. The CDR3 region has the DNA TGTGCCACCAGCCCGGGGCCCAGGGGCCGAACCACTGAAGCTTTCTTT.

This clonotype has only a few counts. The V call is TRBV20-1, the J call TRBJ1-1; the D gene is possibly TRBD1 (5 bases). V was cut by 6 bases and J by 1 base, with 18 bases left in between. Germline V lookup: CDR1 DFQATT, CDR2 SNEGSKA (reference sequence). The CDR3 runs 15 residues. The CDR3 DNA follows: TGCAGTGCCCCGGATCCAAGGGGCCGGAACACTGAAGCTTTCTTT. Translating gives CSAPDPRGRNTEAFF.

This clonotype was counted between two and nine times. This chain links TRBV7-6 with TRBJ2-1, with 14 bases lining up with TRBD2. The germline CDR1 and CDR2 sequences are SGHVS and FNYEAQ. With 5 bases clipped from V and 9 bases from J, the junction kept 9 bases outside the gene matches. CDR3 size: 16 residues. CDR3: CASSPEGLAGVGEQFF. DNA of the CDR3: TGTGCCAGCAGCCCGGAGGGACTAGCGGGAGTGGGTGAGCAGTTCTTC.

The CDR3, as DNA: TGTGCCACCAGCCCCAGGCTAGCGGGAGACCACGAGCAGTACTTC. Encoded protein: CATSPRLAGDHEQYF. The genes are TRBV15 and TRBJ2-7; 10 positions match TRBD2. Germline V lookup: CDR1 LNHNV, CDR2 YYDKDF (reference sequence). Trimming cost V 5 bases and J 5 bases; bases outside gene matches: 9. The CDR3 consists of 15 residues. The full variable domain, completed using reference TRBV15 and TRBJ2-7, is DAMVIQNPRYQVTQFGKPVTLSCSQTLNHNVMYWYQQKSSQAPKLLFHYYDKDFNNEADTPDNFQSRRPNTSFCFLDIRSPGLGDTAMYLCATSPRLAGDHEQYFGPGTRLTVT.

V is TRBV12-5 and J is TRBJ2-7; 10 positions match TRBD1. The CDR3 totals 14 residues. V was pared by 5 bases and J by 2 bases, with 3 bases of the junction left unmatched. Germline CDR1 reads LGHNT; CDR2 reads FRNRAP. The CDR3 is CASGPGTGAYEQYF. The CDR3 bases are TGTGCTAGTGGTCCCGGGACAGGGGCCTACGAGCAGTACTTC.

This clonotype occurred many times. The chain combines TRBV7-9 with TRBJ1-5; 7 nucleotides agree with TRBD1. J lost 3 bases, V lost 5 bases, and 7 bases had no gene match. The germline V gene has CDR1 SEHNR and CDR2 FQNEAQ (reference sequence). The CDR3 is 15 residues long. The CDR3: CASSDTGTVNQPQHF. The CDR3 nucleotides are TGTGCCAGCAGCGACACCGGGACAGTCAATCAGCCCCAGCATTTT.

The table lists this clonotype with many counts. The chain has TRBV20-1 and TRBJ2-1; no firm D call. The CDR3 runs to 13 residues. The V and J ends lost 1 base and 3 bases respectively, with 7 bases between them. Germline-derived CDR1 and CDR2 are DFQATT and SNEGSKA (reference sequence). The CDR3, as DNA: TGCAGTGCTAGAGTGCCGGACTACAATGAGCAGTTCTTC. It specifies CSARVPDYNEQFF.

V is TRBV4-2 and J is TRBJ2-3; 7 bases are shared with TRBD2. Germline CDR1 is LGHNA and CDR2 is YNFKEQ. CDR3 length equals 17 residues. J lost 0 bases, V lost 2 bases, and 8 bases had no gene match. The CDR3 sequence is CASSQTGTIDSTDTQYF. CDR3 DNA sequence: TGTGCCAGCAGCCAAACCGGGACTATAGATAGCACAGATACGCAGTATTTT.

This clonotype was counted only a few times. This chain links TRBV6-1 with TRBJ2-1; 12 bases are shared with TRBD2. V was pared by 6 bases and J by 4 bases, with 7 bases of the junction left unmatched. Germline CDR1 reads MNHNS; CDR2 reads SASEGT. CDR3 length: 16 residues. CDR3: CASSHTSGRSYNEQFF. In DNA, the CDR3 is TGTGCCAGCAGCCACACTAGCGGGAGGTCATACAATGAGCAGTTCTTC.

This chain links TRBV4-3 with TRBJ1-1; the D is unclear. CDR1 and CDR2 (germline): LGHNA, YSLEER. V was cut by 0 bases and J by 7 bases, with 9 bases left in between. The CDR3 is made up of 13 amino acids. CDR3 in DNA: TGCGCCAGCAGCCAAGATATTGGCAGTGAAGCTTTCTTT. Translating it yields CASSQDIGSEAFF.

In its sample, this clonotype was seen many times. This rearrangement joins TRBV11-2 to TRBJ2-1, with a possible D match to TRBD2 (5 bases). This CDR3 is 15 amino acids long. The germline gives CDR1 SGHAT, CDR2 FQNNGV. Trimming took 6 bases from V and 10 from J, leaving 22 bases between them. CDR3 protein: CASRPGEGPLREQFF. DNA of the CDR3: TGTGCCAGCAGGCCAGGAGAGGGCCCTTTACGGGAGCAGTTCTTC.

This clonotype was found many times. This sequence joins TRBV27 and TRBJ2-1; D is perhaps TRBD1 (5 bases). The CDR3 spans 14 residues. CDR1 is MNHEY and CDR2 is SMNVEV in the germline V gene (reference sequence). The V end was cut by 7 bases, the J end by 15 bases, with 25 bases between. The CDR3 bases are TGTGCCAGCAAAGAACCGGCAGGGCGTCATCCTCTGTTCTTC. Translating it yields CASKEPAGRHPLFF.

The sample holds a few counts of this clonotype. The CDR3 DNA is TGCAGCGTTGACCAGGTCGGCGAGACCCAGTACTTC. Protein sequence: CSVDQVGETQYF. The rearrangement uses TRBV29-1 and TRBJ2-5; no clear D. CDR1 is SQVTM and CDR2 is ANQGSEA in the germline V gene. Trimming pared 3 bases from V and 5 bases from J, leaving 10 bases between. CDR3 length equals 12 residues.

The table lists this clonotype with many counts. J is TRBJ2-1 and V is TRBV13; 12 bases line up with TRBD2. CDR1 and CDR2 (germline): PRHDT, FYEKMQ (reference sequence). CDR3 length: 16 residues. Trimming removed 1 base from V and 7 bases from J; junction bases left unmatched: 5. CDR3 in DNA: TGTGCCAGCAGCTTAGCACTAGCGGGAGGTTGGAATGAGCAGTTCTTC. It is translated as CASSLALAGGWNEQFF.

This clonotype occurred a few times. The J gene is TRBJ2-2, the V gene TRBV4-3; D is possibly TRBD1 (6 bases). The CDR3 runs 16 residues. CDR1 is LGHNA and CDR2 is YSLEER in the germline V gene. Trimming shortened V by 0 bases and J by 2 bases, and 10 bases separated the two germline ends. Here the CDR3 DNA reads TGCGCCAGCAGCCAAGAGTCCGGGACAAACACCGGGGAGCTGTTTTTT. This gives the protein CASSQESGTNTGELFF.

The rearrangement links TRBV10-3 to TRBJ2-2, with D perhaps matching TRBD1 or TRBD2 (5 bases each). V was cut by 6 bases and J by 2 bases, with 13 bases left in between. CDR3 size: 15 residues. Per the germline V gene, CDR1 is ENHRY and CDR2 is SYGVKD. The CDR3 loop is CAISQGAVNTGELFF. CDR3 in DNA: TGTGCCATCAGCCAGGGAGCGGTCAACACCGGGGAGCTGTTTTTT.

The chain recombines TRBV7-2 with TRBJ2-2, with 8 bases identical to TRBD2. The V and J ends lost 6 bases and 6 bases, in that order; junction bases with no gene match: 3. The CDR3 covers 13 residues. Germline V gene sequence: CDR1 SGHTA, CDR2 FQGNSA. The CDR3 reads CASSRAGAGELFF. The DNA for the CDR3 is TGTGCCAGCAGTCGAGCGGGAGCCGGGGAGCTGTTTTTT.